These T cell receptor beta chains were read from a single sample in a study of blood T cell repertoires in COVID-19. Clones were read by immunoSEQ multiplex PCR, and TCRdb kept only the in-frame ones, dropping some. Here the sample spans about 300,000 clones, approximately 90% being singletons. Source material: peripheral blood. The receptors come from a woman in her fifties or sixties with COVID-19, enrolled during active disease. Both conserved end residues are part of each CDR3. D genes are given only for firm matches. Expanded clones are given a class, and other clones once, few, many or no size at all.

j_call	v_call	d_call	clone_size	cdr3_aa	cdr3_nt
TRBJ1-4	TRBV19	.	.	CASTLQVGNEKLFF	TGTGCCAGTACCCTACAGGTTGGCAATGAAAAACTGTTTTTT
TRBJ2-2	TRBV12-5	TRBD1	.	CASGGDRRSNTGELFF	TGTGCTAGTGGAGGGGACAGGCGATCGAACACCGGGGAGCTGTTTTTT
TRBJ1-1	TRBV28	.	.	CAATVAGRTEAFF	TGTGCCGCCACCGTGGCAGGTAGGACTGAAGCTTTCTTT
TRBJ1-1	TRBV18	TRBD1	.	CASSKTGTGSNTEAFF	TGTGCCAGCTCAAAGACCGGGACAGGTTCGAACACTGAAGCTTTCTTT
TRBJ2-1	TRBV29-1	.	.	CSAWESGFNEQFF	TGCAGCGCTTGGGAAAGCGGTTTCAATGAGCAGTTCTTC
TRBJ2-3	TRBV5-6	TRBD2	.	CASSSLAGGPKTDTQYF	TGTGCCAGCAGCTCACTAGCGGGAGGGCCAAAAACAGATACGCAGTATTTT
TRBJ2-2	TRBV18	.	.	CASSPPRKGNTGELFF	TGTGCCAGCTCACCACCGCGGAAAGGGAACACCGGGGAGCTGTTTTTT
TRBJ1-2	TRBV27	.	.	CASSSPGQRTGGYTF	TGTGCCAGCAGCTCTCCGGGACAACGTACGGGAGGCTACACCTTC
TRBJ1-2	TRBV5-1	TRBD1	once	CASSTGGGGLSYGYTF	TGCGCCAGCAGCACAGGGGGCGGGGGATTGAGCTATGGCTACACCTTC
TRBJ2-7	TRBV30	.	.	CAWRTLGTYEQYF	TGTGCCTGGAGGACTCTTGGAACCTACGAGCAGTACTTC
TRBJ2-7	TRBV27	.	.	CASSLGGVTSYEQYF	TGTGCCAGCAGCCTAGGAGGGGTCACATCCTACGAGCAGTACTTC
TRBJ2-3	TRBV11-2	TRBD1	.	CASRRQGDVDTQYF	TGTGCCAGCAGAAGACAGGGGGATGTAGATACGCAGTATTTT
TRBJ2-7	TRBV30	TRBD2	.	CAWSLGLGYEQYF	TGTGCCTGGAGTCTCGGACTAGGGTACGAGCAGTACTTC